This T cell receptor (beta chain) was captured by sequencing in a study of vaccination and CD4 T cells after COVID-19. Study-wide background: The cells in question were stimulated using overlapping spike peptides derived from SARS-CoV-2, HCoV-NL63, HCoV-OC43 and HCoV-229E.

An Oncomine TCR Beta short-read assay was used to sequence the DNA from cultured CD4+ T cells. In this case, cultured CD4+ T cells provided the extracted genomic DNA. TCRdb ran MiXCR on the PCR reads and lists one entry per CDR3 protein. Of 12,000 or so distinct CDR3 sequences detected, approximately 50% appear once; the ten largest clones hold around 21%. In germline, CDR1 is KGHDR, CDR2 SFDVKD. The V gene end was trimmed by 5 bases and the J gene end by 3 bases; junction bases not matched to a gene: 8. CDR3 length: 15 amino acids. This clonotype was recorded a few times. Its target is not known. The treatment is: roughly 10-day PBMC culture with coronavirus spike peptide pools or control peptides (ViraFEST assay). Peptide-pool expansion of antigen-specific T cells preceded TCR sequencing in ViraFEST.

The sequence came from a human donor who had recovered from COVID-19. The J gene is TRBJ1-2, the V gene TRBV24-1; 7 bases agree with TRBD1. Sequenced: CD4+ T cells from blood, cultured in vitro. CDR3: CATSGMTGSDYGYTF. The CDR3 coding sequence is TGTGCCACCAGTGGCATGACAGGGTCGGACTATGGCTACACCTTC.